This passage covers 32 T cell receptor beta chains from one sample sequenced in a study of human T cells and chemical hapten exposure. Time point in this sample: patch test 3, about 24 weeks after DPC sensitization. As for treatment: therapeutic diphenylcyclopropenone sensitization with weekly scalp DPC. TCRdb re-called the RACE reads with MiXCR, one entry per CDR3 protein. This sample has about 190,000 distinct CDR3 sequences; under 25% occur once, and the top ten carry approximately 2.5%. This specimen was whole blood, taken in connection with sensitization to the hapten diphenylcyclopropenone (DPC). The receptors were sampled from a woman in her forties with alopecia areata. Some clones in this sample may be carry-over from other donors' samples.

This chain uses TRBV24-1 with TRBJ2-3, with a weak D call TRBD2 (6 bases). Germline assignment: CDR1 KGHDR and CDR2 SFDVKD. Trimming stripped 1 base from V and 2 bases from J, with 9 bases between. CDR3 size: 15 residues. The CDR3 spells CATSDFGGDTDTQYF. CDR3 DNA sequence: TGTGCCACCAGTGATTTCGGGGGTGACACAGATACGCAGTATTTT.

This rearrangement joins TRBV6-5 to TRBJ2-5, with D tentatively TRBD2 (5 bases). Per the germline V gene, CDR1 is MNHEY and CDR2 is SVGAGI. Trimming took off 10 bases at V and 3 bases at J, with 15 bases between the two ends. The CDR3 has 13 residues. The CDR3 is CATRRRREETQYF. In nucleotides, the CDR3 is TGTGCCACTAGACGTCGGCGGGAAGAGACCCAGTACTTC.

This clonotype was detected a few times. This chain joins TRBV4-2 and TRBJ2-7; TRBD1 matches 10 bases. J lost 2 bases, V lost 1 base, and 14 bases had no gene match. This CDR3 contains 19 residues. Germline V gives CDR1 LGHNA, CDR2 YNFKEQ. The CDR3 reads CASSQGPGTGVNLAYEQYF. DNA for the CDR3: TGTGCCAGCAGCCAAGGCCCCGGGACAGGGGTTAACCTTGCCTACGAGCAGTACTTC.

This clonotype was observed at least ten times. CDR3 bases: TGCAGCGTTGACGATGCTGGAAACACCATATATTTT. Its translation is CSVDDAGNTIYF. The chain carries TRBV29-1 and TRBJ1-3, with unresolved D. The germline gives CDR1 SQVTM, CDR2 ANQGSEA. The CDR3 sequence is 12 residues long. Trimming shortened V by 3 bases and J by 2 bases, and 5 bases separated the two germline ends.

This clonotype has a handful of counts. V is TRBV6-5 and J is TRBJ2-3, with 13 bases matching TRBD2. V trimming: 5 bases; J trimming: 2 bases; junction bases outside the gene matches: 4. Germline lookup yields CDR1 MNHEY and CDR2 SVGAGI. The CDR3 sequence is 16 residues long. For the CDR3, the DNA is TGTGCCAGCAGTGCGACTAGCGGGAGGTTCACAGATACGCAGTATTTT. Its translation is CASSATSGRFTDTQYF.

In its sample, this clonotype was seen a few times. The CDR3 sequence is CSARDRTANTDTQYF. The CDR3 DNA follows: TGCAGTGCTAGAGATCGGACAGCCAACACAGATACGCAGTATTTT. The chain couples TRBV20-1 to TRBJ2-3; the D gene is possibly TRBD1 (6 bases). Trimming pared 0 bases from V and 2 bases from J, leaving 12 bases between. This CDR3 has 15 residues. Germline V gene data show CDR1 as DFQATT and CDR2 as SNEGSKA (reference sequence).

This clonotype was picked up a small number of times. The DNA of the CDR3 is TGTGCCAGCAGCTTCACTAGCGGGAGTTTCCACGAGCAGTACTTC. Amino acid sequence: CASSFTSGSFHEQYF. The V gene is TRBV7-2, the J gene TRBJ2-7; 11 bases are shared with TRBD2. Germline V CDR1 and CDR2: SGHTA, FQGNSA. The CDR3 is 15 amino acids. V lost 3 bases to trimming and J lost 5 bases; unmatched junction nucleotides: 6.

V and J are TRBV6-2 or TRBV6-3 and TRBJ2-7; D ambiguous. Germline CDR1 reads MNHEY; CDR2 reads SVGEGT. This CDR3 is built from 13 residues. Trimming left V 0 bases short and J 3 bases short, with 6 bases between. The CDR3 DNA is TGTGCCAGCAGTTACTCGTTGGGCTACGAGCAGTACTTC. It is translated as CASSYSLGYEQYF.

Only a few counts were recorded for this clonotype. This chain links TRBV29-1 with TRBJ2-5; 9 nucleotides match TRBD1. This CDR3 is built from 13 residues. V dropped 3 bases and J dropped 4; count of bases not matched to a gene: 3. Germline V gene sequence: CDR1 SQVTM, CDR2 ANQGSEA. The CDR3 DNA sequence: TGCAGCGTTGACCGGACAGGGGTAGAGACCCAGTACTTC. Translation: CSVDRTGVETQYF.

The chain joins TRBV29-1 to TRBJ1-5, with D maybe TRBD1 (6 bases). V lost 4 bases to trimming and J lost 3 bases, with 13 bases between them. CDR3 length equals 14 residues. Germline V gene data show CDR1 as SQVTM and CDR2 as ANQGSEA. The CDR3 DNA reads TGCAGCGTTGCTAGCACAGGGATCAATCAGCCCCAGCATTTT. The encoded protein is CSVASTGINQPQHF. Full variable domain (remainder filled in from reference TRBV29-1 and TRBJ1-5): SAVISQKPSRDICQRGTSLTIQCQVDSQVTMMFWYRQQPGQSLTLIATANQGSEATYESGFVIDKFPISRPNLTFSTLTVSNMSPEDSSIYLCSVASTGINQPQHFGDGTRLSIL.

This clonotype was observed many times. The chain uses TRBV6-5 and TRBJ2-1, with D perhaps given as TRBD1 or TRBD2 (5 bases each). The CDR3 consists of 16 residues. Per the germline V gene, CDR1 is MNHEY and CDR2 is SVGAGI. Trimming cost V 3 bases and J 9 bases, with 21 bases left between them. CDR3 amino acids: CASSYGEADLGVEQFF. In DNA, the CDR3 is TGTGCCAGCAGTTATGGGGAAGCGGACCTGGGGGTTGAGCAGTTCTTC.

This clonotype was observed a handful of times. The genes are TRBV28 and TRBJ2-3, with D uncertain. Trimming pared 8 bases from V and 3 bases from J, leaving 15 bases between. This CDR3 region has 14 residues. Germline assignment: CDR1 MDHEN and CDR2 SYDVKM. The CDR3 loop is CASEDSGGTDTQYF. The CDR3 region has the DNA TGTGCCAGCGAAGACTCGGGCGGTACAGATACGCAGTATTTT.

This clonotype was detected a few times. The rearrangement uses TRBV6-6 and TRBJ1-5, with D uncertain. Germline V lookup: CDR1 MNHNY, CDR2 SVGAGI (reference sequence). V lost 11 bases and J 6 bases, leaving 17 bases between the germline ends. The CDR3 spans 13 residues. CDR3 amino acids: CALGLAGSQPQHF. DNA of the CDR3: TGTGCCCTAGGACTGGCCGGAAGTCAGCCCCAGCATTTT.

This clonotype has just one count. The rearrangement joins TRBV2 to TRBJ1-1; D gene uncertain. The CDR3 is 14 amino acids. CDR1 is SNHLY and CDR2 is FYNNEI in the germline V gene. V lost 7 bases to trimming and J lost 3 bases, with 15 bases between them. CDR3 sequence reads: CASNTRGGHTEAFF. The CDR3, as DNA: TGTGCCAGCAACACGCGGGGTGGCCACACTGAAGCTTTCTTT.

The chain links TRBV6-5 to TRBJ1-5; maybe TRBD1 (6 bases). CDR3 length: 13 residues. Deletions cut 4 bases from V and 6 bases from J, with 10 bases between. Germline assignment: CDR1 MNHEY and CDR2 SVGAGI. CDR3 coding DNA: TGTGCCAGCAGTTTCTTCAGGGGTCAGCCCCAGCATTTT. Protein product: CASSFFRGQPQHF.

The chain is built from TRBV10-3 and TRBJ2-3; 10 bases agree with TRBD2. The germline gives CDR1 ENHRY, CDR2 SYGVKD. CDR3 length: 16 amino acids. V shed 2 bases, J shed 1 base, and the junction held 3 bases outside the gene matches. In DNA form, the CDR3 reads TGTGCCATCAGTGAGGGGAGCGGGAGGGGCACAGATACGCAGTATTTT. As protein: CAISEGSGRGTDTQYF.

This clonotype was detected ten times or more. V and J are TRBV28 and TRBJ2-3; 7 nucleotides match TRBD2. This CDR3 is built from 17 residues. V lost 3 bases to trimming and J lost 6 bases; unmatched junction nucleotides: 15. Germline V CDR1 and CDR2: MDHEN, SYDVKM. The CDR3 loop reads CASSFPPSDWRGDTQYF. DNA for the CDR3: TGTGCCAGCAGTTTCCCACCCTCGGACTGGCGGGGGGATACGCAGTATTTT.

The sample holds many counts of this clonotype. V usage is TRBV28 and J usage is TRBJ1-4; 11 bases line up with TRBD1. Trimming cost V 5 bases and J 8 bases; bases outside gene matches: 4. The germline V gene encodes CDR1 MDHEN and CDR2 SYDVKM. The CDR3 is 14 residues long. The CDR3 protein is CASSRTGGGEKLFF. The CDR3 coding sequence is TGTGCCAGCAGTAGGACAGGGGGCGGGGAAAAACTGTTTTTT.

There are a few counts of this clonotype. J is TRBJ2-3 and V is TRBV28; 7 nucleotides agree with TRBD1. J was trimmed by 0 bases and V by 6 bases; bases with no gene match: 9. In germline, CDR1 is MDHEN, CDR2 SYDVKM. The CDR3 is made up of 16 amino acids. CDR3 loop: CASSRSKQGSTDTQYF. The CDR3 region has the DNA TGTGCCAGCAGCAGATCAAAACAGGGGAGCACAGATACGCAGTATTTT.

The table lists this clonotype with a few counts. This chain joins TRBV6-5 and TRBJ1-5, with D perhaps matching TRBD1 (5 bases). The germline V gene encodes CDR1 MNHEY and CDR2 SVGAGI. The CDR3 runs 15 residues. Trimming removed 2 bases at V and 7 bases at J, with 15 bases between. The DNA for the CDR3 is TGTGCCAGCAGTTACCGAATGGGGCCCGGGCAGCCCCAGCATTTT. Residues: CASSYRMGPGQPQHF.

Here the CDR3 DNA reads TGTGCCAGCAGGAAAGGGGGCGCGACCGGGGAGCTGTTTTTT. It encodes CASRKGGATGELFF. The chain uses TRBV6-5 and TRBJ2-2; the match to TRBD1 covers 7 bases. The J segment lost 5 bases and the V segment lost 6 bases, leaving 6 bases of the junction unmatched. The CDR3 runs to 14 residues. Germline CDR1 reads MNHEY; CDR2 reads SVGAGI.

In this sample, this clonotype turned up a few times. V gene TRBV21-1 combines with J gene TRBJ2-3; the tabulated D call, TRBD1, remains unverified against the DNA. TRBV21-1 is designated a pseudogene. The CDR3 totals 14 residues. The CDR3 nucleotides are TGTGCCAGCAGCACCGGGACTAGCGGAGATACGCAGTATTTT. Encoded protein: CASSTGTSGDTQYF.

This clonotype was seen only a few times. The chain combines TRBV10-2 with TRBJ2-4, with unresolved D. CDR1 is WSHSY, CDR2 SAAADI, per germline. Trimming pared 2 bases from V and 0 bases from J, leaving 8 bases between. This CDR3 contains 15 residues. The CDR3 nucleotides are TGCGCCAGCAGTGAGCGGACGGGAGCCAAAAACATTCAGTACTTC. It yields the protein CASSERTGAKNIQYF.

The gene calls are TRBV7-2 and TRBJ1-2; D ambiguous. Trimming shortened V by 1 base and J by 5 bases, and 11 bases separated the two germline ends. The CDR3 sequence is 14 residues long. Germline CDR1 SGHTA, CDR2 FQGNSA. The CDR3 nucleotides read TGTGCCAGCAGCTTAGGGACGGAAAATTATGGCTACACCTTC. This translates into CASSLGTENYGYTF.

This clonotype has just a few counts. CDR3 amino acids: CASSGQGTQPQHF. In DNA, the CDR3 is TGTGCCAGCAGTGGACAGGGTACTCAGCCCCAGCATTTT. V gene TRBV6-2 or TRBV6-3 combines with J gene TRBJ1-5; 8 bases line up with TRBD1. The germline CDR1 and CDR2 sequences are MNHEY and SVGEGT. The V gene end was trimmed by 5 bases and the J gene end by 6 bases; junction bases not matched to a gene: 3. The CDR3 totals 13 residues.

This clonotype was counted only a few times. The CDR3 bases are TGTGCCAGCAGTTACTCGAGTGGACTAGCGGGAGGGCCTGACTACAATGAGCAGTTCTTC. This sequence encodes CASSYSSGLAGGPDYNEQFF. The chain employs TRBV6-5 and TRBJ2-1, with 15 nucleotides matching TRBD2. Germline V gene lookup returns CDR1 MNHEY and CDR2 SVGAGI. This CDR3 contains 20 residues. Trimming at V came to 0 bases and at J to 3 bases, leaving 9 bases not matched to a gene.

This clonotype was found a few times. This chain connects TRBV29-1 to TRBJ2-3, with 9 bases lining up with TRBD2. J was trimmed by 2 bases and V by 7 bases; bases with no gene match: 10. Germline V CDR1 and CDR2: SQVTM, ANQGSEA. This CDR3 region has 15 residues. This CDR3 reads CSAKALAGSTDTQYF. The CDR3, as DNA: TGCAGCGCCAAGGCACTAGCGGGCTCCACAGATACGCAGTATTTT.

The gene calls are TRBV28 and TRBJ1-4; unclear D gene. CDR1 is MDHEN and CDR2 is SYDVKM in the germline V gene. The CDR3 loop spans 12 amino acids. V lost 6 bases and J 7 bases, leaving 9 bases between the germline ends. CDR3 in amino acids: CASSTQREKLFF. The CDR3 nucleotides are TGTGCCAGCAGCACCCAACGTGAAAAACTGTTTTTT.

V gene TRBV28 combines with J gene TRBJ1-2; no firm D call. From germline, CDR1 is MDHEN and CDR2 SYDVKM. V lost 6 bases and J lost 0, with 14 bases in between. This CDR3 contains 15 residues. CDR3 protein: CASSSPGMTNYGYTF. In DNA, the CDR3 is TGTGCCAGCAGCTCCCCCGGGATGACTAACTATGGCTACACCTTC.

This chain uses TRBV20-1 with TRBJ1-2; D might be TRBD1 (6 bases). Trimming shortened V by 3 bases and J by 4 bases, and 21 bases separated the two germline ends. CDR1 DFQATT and CDR2 SNEGSKA come from the germline V gene (reference sequence). The length of the CDR3 is 16 residues. Here the CDR3 reads CSASTTSGRGVYGYTF. DNA of the CDR3: TGCAGTGCTAGTACGACTAGTGGCAGGGGCGTCTATGGCTACACCTTC.

The sample holds one count of this clonotype. In DNA form, the CDR3 reads TGTGCCAGCAGCCCGATACAGGGGGCGAACACTGAAGCTTTCTTT. Amino acid sequence: CASSPIQGANTEAFF. The J gene is TRBJ1-1, the V gene TRBV6-1, with TRBD1 matching over 9 bases. CDR3 length equals 15 residues. In germline, CDR1 is MNHNS, CDR2 SASEGT. The J segment lost 1 base and the V segment lost 6 bases, leaving 6 bases of the junction unmatched.

This chain uses TRBV28 with TRBJ2-4, with D perhaps given as TRBD1 or TRBD2 (7 bases each). Per germline, CDR1 MDHEN and CDR2 SYDVKM. The CDR3 extends over 15 amino acids. V was clipped by 4 bases and J by 5 bases, with 15 bases between them. DNA of the CDR3: TGTGCCAGCAGTTGGGGGGGTACAGGGGAAAACATTCAGTACTTC. This translates into CASSWGGTGENIQYF. Using reference TRBV28 and TRBJ2-4 for the parts outside the CDR3, the full variable domain is DVKVTQSSRYLVKRTGEKVFLECVQDMDHENMFWYRQDPGLGLRLIYFSYDVKMKEKGDIPEGYSVSREKKERFSLILESASTNQTSMYLCASSWGGTGENIQYFGAGTRLSVL.